This entry is about one TCR beta chain. This sample stems from a study of T cell repertoires in cytomegalovirus infection. About the study: Evidence of both CMV infection and a matching HLA type came from public TCR beta signatures.

From the reads, TCRdb called clonotypes with MiXCR, one entry per CDR3 protein. Of roughly 500,000 distinct CDR3 sequences in the sample, approximately 15% are singletons; the top ten hold more than 20%. Germline CDR1 and CDR2: SGHDN and FVKESK. Trimming removed 4 bases at V and 3 bases at J, with 18 bases between. The CDR3 runs 16 residues. The TCR sequence derives from a human donor in good health (CMV status not recorded). Some clones in this sample may be carry-over from other donors' samples. Sequenced input: CD8+ T cells from PBMCs. The rearrangement uses TRBV14 and TRBJ2-5, with D possibly matching TRBD1 (6 bases). The CDR3 is CASSPTGNSLKETQYF. The CDR3 nucleotides are TGTGCCAGCAGCCCCACAGGGAATAGTCTGAAAGAGACCCAGTACTTC.